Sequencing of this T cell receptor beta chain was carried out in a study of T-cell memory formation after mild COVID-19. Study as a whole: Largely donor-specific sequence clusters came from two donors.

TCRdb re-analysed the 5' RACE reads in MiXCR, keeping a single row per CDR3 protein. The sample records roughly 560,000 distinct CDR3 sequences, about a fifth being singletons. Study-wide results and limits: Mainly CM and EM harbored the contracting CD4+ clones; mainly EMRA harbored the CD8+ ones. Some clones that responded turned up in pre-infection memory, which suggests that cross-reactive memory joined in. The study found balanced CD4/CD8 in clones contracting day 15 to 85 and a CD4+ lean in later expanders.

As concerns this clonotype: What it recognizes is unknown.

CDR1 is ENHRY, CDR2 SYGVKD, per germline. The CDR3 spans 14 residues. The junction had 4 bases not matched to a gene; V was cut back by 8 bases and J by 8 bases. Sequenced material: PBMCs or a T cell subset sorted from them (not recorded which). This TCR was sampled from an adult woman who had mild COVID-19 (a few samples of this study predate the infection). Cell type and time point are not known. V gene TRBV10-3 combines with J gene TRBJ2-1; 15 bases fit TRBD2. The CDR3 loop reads CAIRGLAGGHEQFF. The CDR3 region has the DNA TGTGCCATCCGCGGACTAGCGGGGGGGCATGAGCAGTTCTTC.